What follows describes a single T cell receptor (beta chain). What it recognizes is unknown. The data stem from a study of T cell responses to AZD1222 COVID-19 vaccine. Study-level results: Samples come after the peak T cell response, not at day 14. The donors showed a predominance of white British ancestry and of females, with possible underestimation of clonal diversity.

The germline gives CDR1 LNHNV, CDR2 YYDKDF (reference sequence). Losses at the gene ends were 0 bases for V and 1 base for J; bases not matched to a gene: 1. The CDR3 has 15 residues. Sequencing was performed with immunoSEQ multiplex PCR; in TCRdb, only in-frame clones are kept and a portion is missing. The sample shows tens of thousands of clones, 85% to 90% of them seen only once. This clonotype originated in an adult in good health. Source: peripheral blood, taken on day 0 of AZD1222 vaccination. V and J are TRBV15 and TRBJ2-5, with 8 bases fitting TRBD2. This CDR3 reads CATSRDTSGQETQYF. The CDR3 region has the DNA TGTGCCACCAGCAGAGATACTAGCGGCCAAGAGACCCAGTACTTC. The full variable domain, completed using reference TRBV15 and TRBJ2-5, is DAMVIQNPRYQVTQFGKPVTLSCSQTLNHNVMYWYQQKSSQAPKLLFHYYDKDFNNEADTPDNFQSRRPNTSFCFLDIRSPGLGDTAMYLCATSRDTSGQETQYFGPGTRLLVL.